This T cell receptor beta chain emerged from a study of cytomegalovirus exposure and HLA in healthy donors. The CDR3 length is 14 residues. V was shortened by 0 bases and J by 3 bases, with 9 bases between the two germline ends. CDR1 and CDR2 (germline): SGHRS, YFSETQ. The PCR was carried out with 60 Vbeta primers and 13 Jbeta primers. The protocol was immunoSEQ multiplex PCR, while the TCRdb copy is restricted to in-frame clones and leaves out a portion. This table holds 95,000 to 100,000 clones, about three quarters found once. The TCR comes from a man aged 60-69 years in good health and CMV-seropositive. The sequenced sample was PBMCs. The V and J genes are TRBV5-1 and TRBJ1-2; D is uncertain. CDR3 protein: CASSLAGLDYGYTF. In DNA, the CDR3 is TGCGCCAGCAGCTTGGCCGGTCTGGACTATGGCTACACCTTC.